Following are 27 T cell receptor beta chains from one sample sequenced in a study of T-cell reconstitution after alpha-beta-depleted transplantation in children. Using unique molecular identifiers, the investigators prepared the TCRbeta library. TCRdb ran MiXCR on the PCR reads and lists one entry per CDR3 protein. The sample holds approximately 97,000 distinct CDR3 sequences; 7% to 8% are singletons and the top ten take around 15%. The specimen was PBMCs, collected before TCRalphabeta/CD19-depleted stem cell transplant. These receptors were taken from a boy aged 2 to 10 with acute lymphoblastic leukemia, due to receive a stem cell transplant.

This clonotype was detected a few times. The V call is TRBV6-1, the J call TRBJ2-6; 9 positions agree with TRBD1. The J segment lost 1 base and the V segment lost 5 bases, leaving 9 bases of the junction unmatched. Germline loops: CDR1 MNHNS, CDR2 SASEGT. The CDR3 loop spans 18 amino acids. This CDR3 reads CASSRGQGIGSGANVLTF. CDR3 in DNA: TGTGCCAGCAGTCGCGGACAGGGGATCGGGTCTGGGGCCAACGTCCTGACTTTC.

This clonotype was picked up many times. The chain has TRBV20-1 and TRBJ1-1; a weak D match, TRBD1 (5 bases). Germline CDR1 is DFQATT and CDR2 is SNEGSKA (reference sequence). Trimming left V 6 bases short and J 0 bases short, with 17 bases between. The CDR3 runs 15 residues. The CDR3 loop reads CSALTAPNMNTEAFF. The CDR3 DNA reads as TGCAGTGCCTTGACAGCGCCGAACATGAACACTGAAGCTTTCTTT.

This clonotype was seen many times. The V call is TRBV20-1, the J call TRBJ1-1, with 8 bases matching TRBD1. Unmatched junction bases numbered 8, after V lost 5 bases and J lost 0 bases. This CDR3 has 15 amino acids. The germline V gene encodes CDR1 DFQATT and CDR2 SNEGSKA (reference sequence). The CDR3 bases are TGCAGTGCTTCCGGACAGGGATTCCTGAACACTGAAGCTTTCTTT. Translated: CSASGQGFLNTEAFF.

This clonotype was counted between two and nine times. This sequence joins TRBV7-9 and TRBJ1-2; 10 positions agree with TRBD1. Losses at the gene ends were 2 bases for V and 6 bases for J; bases not matched to a gene: 6. This CDR3 contains 15 residues. Germline assignment: CDR1 SEHNR and CDR2 FQNEAQ (reference sequence). The CDR3 spells CASSLKGQGVDGYTF. The CDR3 nucleotides read TGTGCCAGCAGCTTAAAAGGACAGGGGGTTGATGGCTACACCTTC. The entire variable domain, with the rest obtained from reference TRBV7-9 and TRBJ1-2, is as follows: DTGVSQNPRHKITKRGQNVTFRCDPISEHNRLYWYRQTLGQGPEFLTYFQNEAQLEKSRLLSDRFSAERPKGSFSTLEIQRTEQGDSAMYLCASSLKGQGVDGYTFGSGTRLTVV.

V usage is TRBV28 and J usage is TRBJ1-6; D uncertain. The CDR3 is 13 residues long. With 2 bases removed from V and 9 bases from J, the gap between germline ends came to 8 bases. Per the germline V gene, CDR1 is MDHEN and CDR2 is SYDVKM. CDR3 loop: CASSLSPRSPLHF. The CDR3 region has the DNA TGTGCCAGCAGTTTAAGCCCCCGTTCACCCCTCCACTTT.

This clonotype was observed many times. The rearrangement uses TRBV4-1 and TRBJ1-2, with D uncertain. The CDR3 extends over 15 amino acids. V was trimmed by 0 bases and J by 4 bases, leaving 12 bases between them. Germline V CDR1 and CDR2: MGHRA, YSYEKL. CDR3 residues: CASSQDQTGSYGYTF. Written as DNA, the CDR3 is TGCGCCAGCAGCCAAGATCAGACGGGGAGCTATGGCTACACCTTC.

This chain uses TRBV4-3 with TRBJ1-4, with TRBD1 matching over 8 bases. The junction had 0 bases not matched to a gene; V was cut back by 7 bases and J by 2 bases. Germline V CDR1 and CDR2: LGHNA, YSLEER. The CDR3 has 13 residues. The CDR3 nucleotides are TGCGCCAGCACAGGGGGCACTAATGAAAAACTGTTTTTT. It encodes CASTGGTNEKLFF.

This clonotype occurred many times. CDR3 residues: CASSGRGGKLFF. For the CDR3, the DNA is TGTGCCAGCAGTGGCAGGGGCGGAAAACTGTTTTTT. The chain recombines TRBV28 with TRBJ1-4, with D perhaps matching TRBD1 (6 bases). CDR1 MDHEN and CDR2 SYDVKM come from the germline V gene. The germline V and J ends were trimmed by 5 bases and 10 bases, with 11 bases remaining between them. The CDR3 extends over 12 amino acids.

This clonotype was found many times. J is TRBJ1-3 and V is TRBV4-3, with 10 nucleotides matching TRBD1. The length of the CDR3 is 16 residues. CDR1 is LGHNA and CDR2 is YSLEER in the germline V gene. Germline trimming cut 3 bases from V and 2 bases from J; bases unmatched to any gene: 4. The CDR3 DNA follows: TGCGCCAGCAGCCACCCCGGACAGGGGGCTGGAAACACCATATATTTT. Protein: CASSHPGQGAGNTIYF.

This clonotype occurred many times. Here the CDR3 reads CASLPADRADNEQFF. For the CDR3, the DNA is TGTGCCAGCCTCCCCGCCGACAGGGCCGACAATGAGCAGTTCTTC. The V and J genes are TRBV11-2 and TRBJ2-1, with 7 bases matching TRBD1. This CDR3 is 15 amino acids long. The V gene's germline CDR1 is SGHAT and CDR2 FQNNGV. The junction had 12 bases not matched to a gene; V was cut back by 8 bases and J by 5 bases.

This clonotype came up many times. The chain recombines TRBV7-9 with TRBJ2-3; a weak D match, TRBD2 (6 bases). The CDR3 is 15 amino acids. Trimming took 4 bases from V and 2 from J, leaving 13 bases between them. Germline-derived CDR1 and CDR2 are SEHNR and FQNEAQ (reference sequence). CDR3 residues: CASSYRLGNTDTQYF. The CDR3 region has the DNA TGTGCCAGCAGCTACCGACTAGGGAACACAGATACGCAGTATTTT.

The chain has TRBV11-2 and TRBJ2-1; maybe TRBD1 (5 bases). This CDR3 contains 15 residues. Looked up from germline, CDR1 is SGHAT and CDR2 is FQNNGV. V lost 1 base to trimming and J lost 2 bases, with 9 bases between them. CDR3 residues: CASSLGQRTYNEQFF. The CDR3 DNA sequence: TGTGCCAGCAGCTTAGGACAGAGGACCTACAATGAGCAGTTCTTC.

This clonotype was counted ten times or more. This chain joins TRBV10-3 and TRBJ2-3; no reliable D call. Per the germline V gene, CDR1 is ENHRY and CDR2 is SYGVKD. Between the trimmed V and J ends, which lost 3 bases and 3 bases, there was a span of 4 bases. This CDR3 spans 12 amino acids. The CDR3 DNA reads TGTGCCATCAGTGAATTAACAGATACGCAGTATTTT. Encoded protein: CAISELTDTQYF.

This clonotype was detected once. V usage is TRBV5-4 and J usage is TRBJ1-2; possibly TRBD1 for D (5 bases). Looked up from germline, CDR1 is SGHNT and CDR2 is YYREEE (reference sequence). V lost 6 bases and J 4 bases, leaving 16 bases between the germline ends. The CDR3 runs to 14 residues. In DNA, the CDR3 is TGTGCCAGCACCCAGGGTGGCCAGGGCTATGGCTACACCTTC. Its protein is CASTQGGQGYGYTF.

This clonotype appeared many times. This rearrangement joins TRBV18 to TRBJ2-1; D unclear. The CDR3 consists of 16 residues. V was trimmed by 5 bases and J by 0 bases, leaving 14 bases between them. The germline gives CDR1 KGHSH, CDR2 LQKENI. CDR3 coding DNA: TGTGCCAGCTCAGAAGGTTACCTGGGCTCCTACAATGAGCAGTTCTTC. Amino acids: CASSEGYLGSYNEQFF.

This clonotype was picked up a small number of times. The V call is TRBV7-2, the J call TRBJ2-5; D unclear. Trimming shortened V by 5 bases and J by 0 bases, and 16 bases separated the two germline ends. The CDR3 is 16 amino acids. CDR1 SGHTA and CDR2 FQGNSA come from the germline V gene. The CDR3 nucleotides read TGTGCCAGCAGCCTTGTGGCTATTCTCTACCAAGAGACCCAGTACTTC. Residues: CASSLVAILYQETQYF.

This clonotype was observed at least ten times. This chain uses TRBV5-1 with TRBJ2-3, with D unresolved. The CDR3 contains 14 residues. CDR1 is SGHRS and CDR2 is YFSETQ in the germline V gene. The V end was cut by 7 bases, the J end by 0 bases, with 12 bases between. CDR3 protein: CASRTSHSTDTQYF. The CDR3 DNA reads TGCGCCAGCCGCACCTCACACAGCACAGATACGCAGTATTTT.

This clonotype was seen at least ten times. This chain joins TRBV6-4 and TRBJ2-1; TRBD2 aligns across 11 bases. Germline CDR1 reads MRHNA; CDR2 reads SNTAGT. With V trimmed by 5 bases and J by 9 bases, 6 bases remained unmatched. This CDR3 has 14 residues. The CDR3 bases are TGTGCCAGCAGTCTAGCGGGGGGTCAAGGTGAGCAGTTCTTC. Its translation is CASSLAGGQGEQFF.

This clonotype came up a few times. This chain connects TRBV20-1 to TRBJ2-1, with 9 bases matching TRBD1. Germline V gene data show CDR1 as DFQATT and CDR2 as SNEGSKA (reference sequence). V was pared by 3 bases and J by 2 bases, with 5 bases of the junction left unmatched. The CDR3 sequence is 15 residues long. CDR3 coding DNA: TGCAGTGCTAGTTGGGGACAGGGAGCCTACAATGAGCAGTTCTTC. Amino acids: CSASWGQGAYNEQFF.

This clonotype was observed at least ten times. The chain carries TRBV10-3 and TRBJ2-5; 9 bases are a match to TRBD1. V was pared by 7 bases and J by 2 bases, with 5 bases of the junction left unmatched. The CDR3 covers 14 residues. Germline V gives CDR1 ENHRY, CDR2 SYGVKD. Here the CDR3 DNA reads TGTGCCATCAATAACAGGGGGCATCAAGAGACCCAGTACTTC. The encoded protein is CAINNRGHQETQYF.

The chain uses TRBV11-3 and TRBJ2-1, with D perhaps given as TRBD1 or TRBD2 (6 bases each). Germline-derived CDR1 and CDR2 are SGHNT and YENEEA. There are 12 residues in the CDR3. The V gene lost 0 bases and the J gene lost 12 bases, with 9 bases spanning the gap. CDR3 protein: CASSLESGAQFF. CDR3 bases: TGTGCCAGCAGCTTAGAATCGGGGGCGCAGTTCTTC.

This clonotype was observed at least ten times. The V call is TRBV29-1, the J call TRBJ1-2; 9 bases line up with TRBD1. The germline V gene has CDR1 SQVTM and CDR2 ANQGSEA. Trimming took 2 bases from V and 6 from J; bases not matched to a gene: 4. The CDR3 has 13 amino acids. The CDR3 nucleotides are TGCAGCGTTGAACAAGGACAGGGGAATGGCTACACCTTC. Translated: CSVEQGQGNGYTF.

Ten or more counts support this clonotype. The CDR3, as DNA: TGTGCCAGCGTGGGGTACAGGGCTAGGAACACTGAAGCTTTCTTT. Protein: CASVGYRARNTEAFF. V is TRBV28 and J is TRBJ1-1; D possibly corresponds to TRBD1 (6 bases). This CDR3 region has 15 residues. Trimming removed 8 bases at V and 1 base at J, with 17 bases between. The V gene's germline CDR1 is MDHEN and CDR2 SYDVKM.

Of note for this clonotype: Possible read error: a much larger clone is one base away. The V call is TRBV9, the J call TRBJ2-3, with D possibly matching TRBD1 (6 bases). The CDR3 has 15 residues. Germline CDR1 and CDR2: SGDLS and YYNGEE. The CDR3 protein is CASSVRQAPTDTRYF. The CDR3 DNA follows: TGTGCCAGCAGCGTGAGACAGGCCCCAACAGATACGCGGTATTTT.

This clonotype was seen only a few times. The chain couples TRBV20-1 to TRBJ1-4; possible D gene TRBD1, 5 bases. This CDR3 comprises 13 residues. Trimming shortened V by 6 bases and J by 8 bases, and 16 bases separated the two germline ends. Germline V lookup: CDR1 DFQATT, CDR2 SNEGSKA (reference sequence). This CDR3 is CSAARGAVEKLFF. As DNA, the CDR3 is TGCAGTGCCGCCCGAGGGGCGGTGGAAAAACTGTTTTTT.

This rearrangement joins TRBV5-1 to TRBJ2-6; 8 bases fit TRBD1. The CDR3 sequence is 16 residues long. V shed 9 bases and J 0 bases; nucleotides not matched to a gene: 8. Germline CDR1 is SGHRS and CDR2 is YFSETQ. The CDR3 DNA is TGCGCCACCGACAGGGGACCTAGCTCTGGGGCCAACGTCCTGACTTTC. This gives the protein CATDRGPSSGANVLTF.

This clonotype appeared a few times. V gene TRBV3-1 combines with J gene TRBJ1-6; a possible D gene is TRBD1 (6 bases). The germline gives CDR1 LGHDT, CDR2 YNNKEL (reference sequence). The length of the CDR3 is 15 residues. V lost 0 bases to trimming and J lost 6 bases, with 9 bases between them. The CDR3 bases are TGTGCCAGCAGCCAAGAAACAGGGTTTAATTCACCCCTCCACTTT. It yields the protein CASSQETGFNSPLHF. Supplemented by reference TRBV3-1 and TRBJ1-6, the full variable domain reads DTAVSQTPKYLVTQMGNDKSIKCEQNLGHDTMYWYKQDSKKFLKIMFSYNNKELIINETVPNRFSPKSPDKAHLNLHINSLELGDSAVYFCASSQETGFNSPLHFGNGTRLTVT.